This paragraph covers one T cell receptor (beta chain) sequence. A single count supports this clonotype. The target of this receptor is not known. No much larger clone exists at a distance of one base, and base qualities are not known. A read on its own is weak evidence. This entry belongs to a study of type 1 regulatory T cells (dated by TCRdb to the early 2020s). With regard to the full study: The study characterized an in vitro protocol that generated a Tr1-enriched, alloantigen-specific CD4 T cell product named T-allo10. Patients with hematological malignancies who were receiving allogeneic hematopoietic stem cell transplantation were the group in which T-allo10 was being clinically evaluated.

This sample was sequenced with an Illumina MiSeq. TCRdb passed the public sequencing reads through fastp at Q25 and MiXCR, retaining productive beta sequences. CDR3 protein duplicates are merged, each entry listing the most common genes and DNA. The sample table shows some 100,000 distinct CDR3 sequences, and 31% are seen once. In total, the top ten clones hold around 2.3% of the sample. Trimming takes 0 bases from V and 0 bases from J, and the germline ends sit 10 bases apart. The CDR3 goes from the cysteine to the phenylalanine over 15 residues. Only CDR3 DNA is held: 45 bases, read in frame from base 1. The germline V gene (reference sequence) specifies DFQATT as CDR1 and SNEGSKA as CDR2.

The material sequenced was CD4+ T cells, either the whole sample or a sorted fraction (not recorded which). The source of this sequence is a human donor in good health. The rearrangement joined TRBV20-1 to TRBJ2-3; the D gene is unclear. The nucleotides are TGCAGTGCTAGAGATACGGTCAGGAGCACAGATACGCAGTATTTT. Its amino acids are CSARDTVRSTDTQYF.